Following are 31 T cell receptor beta chains from one sample sequenced in a study of T cells in Graves' hyperthyroidism and ophthalmopathy. Amplified TCR beta CDR3 regions came from RNA transcripts. Initially, a first-round RT-PCR of the TCR CDR3 employed the HTBI primer set. Via MiXCR, TCRdb re-called the multiplex PCR reads, giving one row per CDR3 protein. Seen here are around 580,000 distinct CDR3 sequences, roughly a sixth observed once, and the top ten hold 15% to 20%. Sequences were obtained from blood. The origin of the receptors is a woman aged 18-29 years with Graves' hyperthyroidism.

This chain joins TRBV5-1 and TRBJ2-7; unclear D gene. The J call may be in error: the DNA end matches TRBJ2-1 better. This CDR3 has 11 amino acids. The V gene's germline CDR1 is SGHRS and CDR2 YFSETQ. DNA for the CDR3: TGCGCCAGCAGGCTCACCTACGAGCAGTTCTTC. It yields the protein CASRLTYEQFF.

The chain has TRBV6-1 and TRBJ2-7, with TRBD1 identical over 7 bases. V was pared by 2 bases and J by 2 bases, with 3 bases of the junction left unmatched. CDR1 is MNHNS, CDR2 SASEGT, per germline. The CDR3 loop spans 14 amino acids. The CDR3 reads CASSEMGQTYEQYF. In DNA form, the CDR3 reads TGTGCCAGCAGTGAAATGGGACAGACCTACGAGCAGTACTTC.

This clonotype was counted a few times. This chain links TRBV6-1 with TRBJ1-5, with D possibly being TRBD1 (6 bases). V lost 6 bases to trimming and J lost 3 bases, with 15 bases between them. Germline-derived CDR1 and CDR2 are MNHNS and SASEGT. The CDR3 runs to 15 residues. As DNA, the CDR3 is TGTGCCAGCAGCGCCCGACAGGCCTACAATCAGCCCCAGCATTTT. Translated: CASSARQAYNQPQHF.

Worth noting for this clonotype: A much bigger clone sits one base away, suggesting this may be a read error. This sequence joins TRBV6-2 or TRBV6-3 and TRBJ1-1; the D is unclear. Germline V CDR1 and CDR2: MNHEY, SVGEGT. The CDR3 extends over 13 amino acids. V lost 2 bases and J lost 4, with 8 bases in between. CDR3 in amino acids: CASSYERSTEAFF. CDR3 DNA: TGTGCCAGCAGTTACGAAAGGAGCACTGAAGCTTTCTTT.

This clonotype has a count of ten or more. The CDR3 region is CASSLDLGQGDNQPQHF. The CDR3 bases are TGTGCCAGCAGTTTAGATCTGGGTCAGGGAGACAATCAGCCCCAGCATTTT. The J gene is TRBJ1-5, the V gene TRBV12-3 or TRBV12-4; D perhaps matches TRBD1 (5 bases). The CDR3 contains 17 residues. The ends were cut back, 1 base at V and 3 bases at J, with 16 bases in the middle.

Remarks on this clonotype: A clone one base away is much larger, so this may be a read error. The chain has TRBV24-1 and TRBJ1-5; D gene ambiguous. This CDR3 comprises 14 residues. CDR1 KGHDR and CDR2 SFDVKD come from the germline V gene. CDR3 bases: TGTGTCACCAGTGGAGGGCCTAGCAATCAGCCCCAGCATTTT. It codes for CVTSGGPSNQPQHF.

The CDR3 reads CASSPTDRDGGYTF. The DNA for the CDR3 is TGTGCCAGCAGCCCTACAGACAGGGATGGAGGCTACACCTTC. The chain has TRBV5-6 and TRBJ1-2; 7 positions match TRBD1. The length of the CDR3 is 14 residues. V shed 4 bases and J 8 bases; nucleotides not matched to a gene: 11. Germline V lookup: CDR1 SGHDT, CDR2 YYEEEE.

The chain employs TRBV5-5 and TRBJ2-3; D uncertain. Trimming left V 0 bases short and J 2 bases short, with 13 bases between. There are 16 residues in the CDR3. Germline V CDR1 and CDR2: SGHKS, YYEKEE (reference sequence). This CDR3 reads CASSLGLERNTDTQYF. The CDR3, as DNA: TGTGCCAGCAGCTTGGGGCTGGAGCGAAACACAGATACGCAGTATTTT.

Of note for this clonotype: Lacking the conserved final phenylalanine or tryptophan, this CDR3 likely reflects a read error. This rearrangement joins TRBV13 to TRBJ1-1, with a possible D match to TRBD1 (5 bases). The germline V and J ends were trimmed by 3 bases and 3 bases, with 8 bases remaining between them. This CDR3 contains 13 residues. Per the germline V gene, CDR1 is PRHDT and CDR2 is FYEKMQ (reference sequence). The CDR3 coding sequence is TGTGCCAGCAGCTTTGGGGCCTACACTGAAGCTTTCCTT. It yields the protein CASSFGAYTEAFL.

The CDR3 is CASSLGLETKNIQYF. The CDR3 nucleotides are TGCGCCAGCAGCTTGGGACTGGAGACCAAAAACATTCAGTACTTC. The chain recombines TRBV5-1 with TRBJ2-4; D call uncertain. Germline V gene data show CDR1 as SGHRS and CDR2 as YFSETQ. Trimming took off 0 bases at V and 2 bases at J, with 9 bases between the two ends. This CDR3 is 15 amino acids long.

This clonotype was seen ten or more times. V gene TRBV24-1 combines with J gene TRBJ2-5; 9 bases fit TRBD1. V gave up 3 bases and J gave up 4 bases; unmatched junction bases: 11. CDR3 length: 17 residues. Germline CDR1 is KGHDR and CDR2 is SFDVKD. Written as DNA, the CDR3 is TGTGCCACCAGTGATGGTATCGGGACAGGGAATGTAGAGACCCAGTACTTC. Its protein product is CATSDGIGTGNVETQYF.

This clonotype was observed many times. The chain couples TRBV4-3 to TRBJ1-1; D is undetermined. CDR1 and CDR2 from the germline V gene are LGHNA and YSLEER. V lost 0 bases, J lost 5 bases, and 13 bases lay in between. This CDR3 contains 15 residues. In DNA, the CDR3 is TGCGCCAGCAGCCAAGATCTTGTGGGAGGGACTGAAGCTTTCTTT. Its protein is CASSQDLVGGTEAFF.

This clonotype was detected many times. J is TRBJ2-3 and V is TRBV2; 12 bases agree with TRBD1. Looked up from germline, CDR1 is SNHLY and CDR2 is FYNNEI. The J segment lost 4 bases and the V segment lost 3 bases, leaving 8 bases of the junction unmatched. The CDR3 contains 17 residues. The CDR3 sequence: CASSEVGGQGAPDTQYF. In DNA, the CDR3 is TGTGCCAGCAGTGAGGTCGGGGGACAGGGGGCCCCAGATACGCAGTATTTT.

The chain employs TRBV20-1 and TRBJ1-2; D is unclear. The CDR3 contains 14 residues. V was pared by 3 bases and J by 0 bases, with 11 bases between. CDR1 is DFQATT, CDR2 SNEGSKA, per germline (reference sequence). Written as DNA, the CDR3 is TGCAGTGCTAGGGAATCACCTACTAACTATGGCTACACCTTC. It yields the protein CSARESPTNYGYTF.

This clonotype came up a few times. V and J are TRBV30 and TRBJ1-4, with D uncertain. Germline lookup yields CDR1 GTSNPN and CDR2 SVGIG (reference sequence). Deletions cut 4 bases from V and 8 bases from J, with 23 bases between. This CDR3 comprises 16 residues. The CDR3 region is CAWTQASDSEGEKLFF. In DNA form, the CDR3 reads TGTGCCTGGACACAAGCCTCTGACTCTGAAGGGGAAAAACTGTTTTTT. The variable domain in full, completed from reference TRBV30 and TRBJ1-4, reads SQTIHQWPATLVQPVGSPLSLECTVEGTSNPNLYWYRQAAGRGLQLLFYSVGIGQISSEVPQNLSASRPQDRQFILSSKKLLLSDSGFYLCAWTQASDSEGEKLFFGSGTQLSVL.

V gene TRBV19 combines with J gene TRBJ2-7; 11 bases are shared with TRBD1. The CDR3 length is 14 residues. Trimming at V came to 6 bases and at J to 2 bases, leaving 3 bases not matched to a gene. Germline V gene lookup returns CDR1 LNHDA and CDR2 SQIVND (reference sequence). The CDR3 nucleotides are TGTGCCAGTAGCCGGGACAGGGGGACCTACGAGCAGTACTTC. It codes for CASSRDRGTYEQYF.

This clonotype was detected once. This may arise from a read error, as a much more abundant clone is one base away. The rearrangement uses TRBV5-6 and TRBJ2-3; 8 nucleotides agree with TRBD2. V gave up 3 bases and J gave up 2 bases; unmatched junction bases: 8. This CDR3 has 16 residues. Germline V gene lookup returns CDR1 SGHDT and CDR2 YYEEEE. The CDR3 here is CASSWSLAGYTDTQYF. In nucleotides, the CDR3 is TGTGCCAGCAGCTGGAGCCTAGCGGGTTACACAGATACGCAGTATTTT. Using reference TRBV5-6 and TRBJ2-3 for the parts outside the CDR3, the full variable domain is DAGVTQSPTHLIKTRGQQVTLRCSPKSGHDTVSWYQQALGQGPQFIFQYYEEEERQRGNFPDRFSGHQFPNYSSELNVNALLLGDSALYLCASSWSLAGYTDTQYFGPGTRLTVL.

This clonotype was counted many times. The chain joins TRBV24-1 to TRBJ2-1; 15 bases match TRBD2. Germline-derived CDR1 and CDR2 are KGHDR and SFDVKD. J lost 3 bases, V lost 2 bases, and 7 bases had no gene match. This CDR3 is built from 19 residues. CDR3 in amino acids: CATSDSTGLAGGYYNEQFF. Written as DNA, the CDR3 is TGTGCCACCAGTGATTCCACGGGACTAGCGGGGGGTTACTACAATGAGCAGTTCTTC.

In regard to this clonotype: Germline and junction disagree at one end, which may indicate a read error. The CDR3 DNA reads TGTGCCAGCAGCTTGGTTAGCGGATTACGGGACACCGGGGAGCTGTTTTTT. As protein: CASSLVSGLRDTGELFF. V is TRBV5-1 and J is TRBJ2-2; D is perhaps TRBD2 (6 bases). The germline V gene has CDR1 SGHRS and CDR2 YFSETQ. The CDR3 has 17 amino acids. Full variable domain (missing parts from reference TRBV5-1 and TRBJ2-2): KAGVTQTPRYLIKTRGQQVTLSCSPISGHRSVSWYQQTPGQGLQFLFEYFSETQRNKGNFPGRFSGRQFSNSRSEMNVSTLELGDSALYLCASSLVSGLRDTGELFFGEGSRLTVL.

This clonotype was counted many times. J is TRBJ2-1 and V is TRBV5-1, with 9 bases aligning to TRBD1. The CDR3 is made up of 17 amino acids. In germline, CDR1 is SGHRS, CDR2 YFSETQ. Trimming took 4 bases from V and 4 from J; bases not matched to a gene: 12. Here the CDR3 DNA reads TGCGCCAGCAGCCCCAGAGGGGACAGGGATTCGTACAATGAGCAGTTCTTC. Residues: CASSPRGDRDSYNEQFF.

The gene calls are TRBV28 and TRBJ1-3; D gene unclear. The V end lost 5 bases, the J end lost 2 bases, and 10 bases lay between the germline ends. CDR1 and CDR2 (germline): MDHEN, SYDVKM. The CDR3 totals 14 residues. Here the CDR3 reads CASSPTMAGNTIYF. The CDR3 DNA is TGTGCCAGCAGTCCGACTATGGCTGGAAACACCATATATTTT. Filled out from reference TRBV28 and TRBJ1-3, the complete variable domain reads DVKVTQSSRYLVKRTGEKVFLECVQDMDHENMFWYRQDPGLGLRLIYFSYDVKMKEKGDIPEGYSVSREKKERFSLILESASTNQTSMYLCASSPTMAGNTIYFGEGSWLTVV.

Concerning this clonotype itself: A junction boundary mismatches the germline segment, possibly from a read error. This chain joins TRBV20-1 and TRBJ1-5, with D unclear. The CDR3 runs to 12 residues. Germline V gene data show CDR1 as DFQATT and CDR2 as SNEGSKA (reference sequence). CDR3 nucleotide sequence: TGCAGTGCTAGTGGCAGCAATCAGCCCCGGCATTTT. It codes for CSASGSNQPRHF.

The chain carries TRBV7-9 and TRBJ2-1; D is unresolved. The CDR3 extends over 12 amino acids. The ends were cut back, 8 bases at V and 5 bases at J, with 10 bases in the middle. Looked up from germline, CDR1 is SEHNR and CDR2 is FQNEAQ (reference sequence). The chain's CDR3 is CASQLEDNEQFF. The CDR3 DNA reads as TGTGCCAGCCAGCTCGAAGACAATGAGCAGTTCTTC. The whole variable domain, remainder taken from reference TRBV7-9 and TRBJ2-1, is DTGVSQNPRHKITKRGQNVTFRCDPISEHNRLYWYRQTLGQGPEFLTYFQNEAQLEKSRLLSDRFSAERPKGSFSTLEIQRTEQGDSAMYLCASQLEDNEQFFGPGTRLTVL.

J is TRBJ2-1 and V is TRBV13; D not certain. This CDR3 contains 15 residues. V shed 5 bases and J shed 0 bases, with 11 bases lying between them. CDR1 and CDR2 from the germline V gene are PRHDT and FYEKMQ (reference sequence). CDR3 sequence: CASSAGQSSYNEQFF. The DNA for the CDR3 is TGTGCCAGCAGCGCTGGCCAGAGCTCCTACAATGAGCAGTTCTTC. The full variable domain, with the rest looked up from reference TRBV13 and TRBJ2-1, is AAGVIQSPRHLIKEKRETATLKCYPIPRHDTVYWYQQGPGQDPQFLISFYEKMQSDKGSIPDRFSAQQFSDYHSELNMSSLELGDSALYFCASSAGQSSYNEQFFGPGTRLTVL.

This clonotype was seen ten or more times. The V call is TRBV2, the J call TRBJ1-5; D unresolved. The CDR3 is made up of 14 amino acids. The V end lost 4 bases, the J end lost 4 bases, and 11 bases lay between the germline ends. Germline V gene sequence: CDR1 SNHLY, CDR2 FYNNEI. CDR3 region: CASSGDGDNQPQHF. DNA of the CDR3: TGTGCCAGCAGTGGAGACGGCGATAATCAGCCCCAGCATTTT.

Many counts were recorded for this clonotype. The chain combines TRBV20-1 with TRBJ1-5; maybe TRBD1 (6 bases). The V end lost 5 bases, the J end lost 4 bases, and 9 bases lay between the germline ends. Germline-derived CDR1 and CDR2 are DFQATT and SNEGSKA (reference sequence). The CDR3 length is 12 residues. This CDR3 reads CSAAQGNQPQHF. The CDR3 DNA is TGCAGTGCTGCTCAGGGGAATCAGCCCCAGCATTTT.

V is TRBV27 and J is TRBJ2-3; D is undetermined. The germline V gene encodes CDR1 MNHEY and CDR2 SMNVEV (reference sequence). The CDR3 sequence is 15 residues long. The V gene lost 5 bases and the J gene lost 2 bases, with 14 bases spanning the gap. The CDR3 DNA sequence: TGTGCCAGCAGTGGAGTGTCGGCGCACACAGATACGCAGTATTTT. It translates to CASSGVSAHTDTQYF.

This clonotype appeared many times. The CDR3, as DNA: TGTGCCAGCAGTGGGGCCCCGCTAGCCATGTCGGAGACCCAGTACTTC. Translating it yields CASSGAPLAMSETQYF. The gene calls are TRBV2 and TRBJ2-5, with D possibly being TRBD2 (5 bases). V lost 4 bases, J lost 5 bases, and 20 bases lay in between. Germline V gene lookup returns CDR1 SNHLY and CDR2 FYNNEI. The length of the CDR3 is 16 residues.

The V gene is TRBV6-1, the J gene TRBJ2-7, with D possibly being TRBD2 (6 bases). CDR3 length: 13 residues. Germline V gene sequence: CDR1 MNHNS, CDR2 SASEGT. CDR3 protein: CGGKGGEVGEQYF. DNA for the CDR3: TGTGGGGGGAAAGGAGGGGAGGTGGGCGAGCAGTACTTC.

Many counts were recorded for this clonotype. The chain combines TRBV11-2 with TRBJ2-1; 11 nucleotides align to TRBD2. The CDR3 loop spans 15 amino acids. The V gene's germline CDR1 is SGHAT and CDR2 FQNNGV. The J segment lost 9 bases and the V segment lost 4 bases, leaving 8 bases of the junction unmatched. The DNA for the CDR3 is TGTGCCAGCAGCTCCACGGGACTAGCGGCGACTGAGCAGTTCTTC. This gives the protein CASSSTGLAATEQFF.

The CDR3 DNA reads TGTGCCAGCAGGCCTAGACAGGTTGAGCAGTTCTTC. It encodes CASRPRQVEQFF. The J gene is TRBJ2-1, the V gene TRBV6-2 or TRBV6-3; weak D call: TRBD1 (6 bases). The CDR3 length is 12 residues. Germline V lookup: CDR1 MNHEY, CDR2 SVGEGT. V was trimmed by 6 bases and J by 9 bases, leaving 12 bases between them.